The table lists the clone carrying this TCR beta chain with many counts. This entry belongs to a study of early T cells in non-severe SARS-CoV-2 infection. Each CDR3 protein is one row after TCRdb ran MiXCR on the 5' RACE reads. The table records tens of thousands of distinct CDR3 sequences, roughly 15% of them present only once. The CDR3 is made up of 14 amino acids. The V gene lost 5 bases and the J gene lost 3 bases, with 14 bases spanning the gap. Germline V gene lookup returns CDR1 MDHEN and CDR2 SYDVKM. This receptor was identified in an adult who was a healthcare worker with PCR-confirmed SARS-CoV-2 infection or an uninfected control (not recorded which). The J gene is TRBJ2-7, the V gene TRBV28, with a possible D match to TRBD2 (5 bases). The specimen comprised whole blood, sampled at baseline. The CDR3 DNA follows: TGTGCCAGCAGTCCAAGGACTGCACTCTACGAGCAGTACTTC. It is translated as CASSPRTALYEQYF.